Following are 10 T cell receptor beta chains from one sample sequenced in a study of Ad26.COV2.S vaccination and SARS-CoV-2 variants. Here immunoSEQ multiplex PCR was the method, and the copy in TCRdb shows in-frame clones only, minus some. There are some 350,000 clones in the sample; about 91% occur only once, and roughly 3.9% lies in the top ten. This specimen was peripheral blood, taken after recovery from COVID-19. All receptors derive from a human donor who had recovered from COVID-19.

The J gene is TRBJ2-3, the V gene TRBV19, with TRBD2 matching over 8 bases. The germline gives CDR1 LNHDA, CDR2 SQIVND (reference sequence). J was trimmed by 1 base and V by 9 bases; bases with no gene match: 6. The CDR3 is made up of 14 amino acids. CDR3 DNA: TGTGCCAGCGGGCGGGGGGCCGGCACAGATACGCAGTATTTT. Translated: CASGRGAGTDTQYF.

The J gene is TRBJ1-3, the V gene TRBV5-4; 11 nucleotides agree with TRBD1. Germline CDR1 and CDR2: SGHNT and YYREEE (reference sequence). The J segment lost 9 bases and the V segment lost 1 base, leaving 12 bases of the junction unmatched. CDR3 length: 17 amino acids. As DNA, the CDR3 is TGTGCCAGCAGCTTGCTGGGACAGGGGGGACCTCTGGGCACCATATATTTT. Amino acids: CASSLLGQGGPLGTIYF.

About this clone itself: With only one base between it and a far larger clone, this is likely a read error. The chain uses TRBV5-6 and TRBJ2-7; D could derive from TRBD1 or TRBD2 (5 bases each). This CDR3 is 13 amino acids long. Germline lookup yields CDR1 SGHDT and CDR2 YYEEEE. V lost 4 bases and J lost 0, with 8 bases in between. In nucleotides, the CDR3 is TGTGCCAGCAGCCGAGGGGCCTCCTACGAGCAGTACTTC. It is translated as CASSRGASYEQYF.

This clone was counted a few times. The chain combines TRBV7-9 with TRBJ1-3; D is undetermined. Between the trimmed V and J ends, which lost 6 bases and 0 bases, there was a span of 12 bases. Germline CDR1 is SEHNR and CDR2 is FQNEAQ (reference sequence). The CDR3 totals 15 residues. CDR3 sequence reads: CASSPTANSGNTIYF. DNA of the CDR3: TGTGCCAGCAGTCCCACAGCGAACTCTGGAAACACCATATATTTT.

The V gene is TRBV6-1, the J gene TRBJ2-7; D not resolved. This CDR3 is built from 14 residues. Trimming took 1 base from V and 0 from J, leaving 7 bases between them. Germline V gene data show CDR1 as MNHNS and CDR2 as SASEGT. CDR3 loop: CASSEVKGSYEQYF. The CDR3 DNA is TGTGCCAGCAGTGAAGTGAAGGGCTCCTACGAGCAGTACTTC.

The chain recombines TRBV19 with TRBJ2-7; D tentatively fits TRBD1 or TRBD2 (5 bases each). The V end was cut by 3 bases, the J end by 4 bases, with 13 bases between. CDR1 and CDR2 from the germline V gene are LNHDA and SQIVND (reference sequence). CDR3 size: 14 residues. Here the CDR3 DNA reads TGTGCCAGTAGTATCGGGGCAGGGATGTACGAGCAGTACTTC. Its protein product is CASSIGAGMYEQYF.

The DNA for the CDR3 is TGTGCCAGCAGTTTTATGAGGGACACCGGGGAGCTGTTTTTT. It encodes CASSFMRDTGELFF. The V call is TRBV27, the J call TRBJ2-2, with a possible D match to TRBD2 (5 bases). Germline V lookup: CDR1 MNHEY, CDR2 SMNVEV (reference sequence). Trimming pared 3 bases from V and 3 bases from J, leaving 8 bases between. The CDR3 totals 14 residues.

The V and J genes are TRBV12-3 or TRBV12-4 and TRBJ1-2; D not certain. Trimming took 6 bases from V and 0 from J, leaving 8 bases between them. The CDR3 totals 13 residues. In DNA form, the CDR3 reads TGTGCCAGCAGCCGGGGTTCTAACTATGGCTACACCTTC. It yields the protein CASSRGSNYGYTF.

The rearrangement joins TRBV9 to TRBJ2-3, with 11 bases fitting TRBD2. Germline CDR1 SGDLS, CDR2 YYNGEE. This CDR3 region has 15 residues. J gave up 2 bases and V 4 bases, and 3 bases lay outside the gene matches. In DNA, the CDR3 is TGTGCCAGCAGCAGACTAGCGGGGAACACAGATACGCAGTATTTT. Amino acid sequence: CASSRLAGNTDTQYF.

The rearrangement links TRBV3-1 (or the pseudogene TRBV3-2) to TRBJ1-5; 7 nucleotides match TRBD1. This CDR3 has 15 amino acids. Unmatched junction bases numbered 6, after V lost 6 bases and J lost 1 base. From germline, CDR1 is LGHDT and CDR2 YNNKEL (reference sequence). This chain's CDR3 is CASSLGQRSNQPQHF. The CDR3 nucleotides are TGTGCCAGCAGTCTGGGACAGAGAAGCAATCAGCCCCAGCATTTT.